This paragraph reports one T cell receptor (beta chain). The specificity of this receptor is unknown. Base qualities are not recorded, but no much larger clone differs from it by a single base. Participants were included only if at least one PBMC sample before ART initiation and at least two post-ART samples were available. Every participant with HIV received treatment in the United States of America. Before DNA extraction, cryopreserved samples of roughly 0.95-10 million PBMC were thawed and washed. At the time of the earliest PBMC sample for each participant with HIV, ages ranged from about 20 to 54 years. Each participant contributed PBMC samples from 1-4 timepoints before ART initiation and 2-8 timepoints after ART initiation, with a median of 7 samples. For every participant, serial HIV viral load, CD4+ T-cell count, ART history and demographic data were obtained. Genomic DNA was extracted from unsorted PBMC with a Qiagen kit on a QIAcube, with processing performed in batches of 12 samples.

Sequencing of the TRB variable region was done with the immunoSEQ hsTCRB v3.0 assay at survey level resolution. TRB sequencing targeted a depth of about 35,000-50,000 T-cell genomes per sample. Pooled TRB libraries were sequenced on an Illumina MiSeq with a v3 150-cycle kit. In the paper's pipeline: Repertoire analysis was run in R within a reproducible Nextflow workflow that covered QC, data transformation and analysis. LymphoSeq2, an R package for exploring AIRR-Seq data, was used to implement the custom analyses. Several samples yielding fewer than 5000 total TRB sequences were excluded, leaving 150 to 200 analyzed HIV repertoires. Of the 188 retained HIV repertoires, roughly 61 were collected before and under 150 after ART initiation. Repertoires were downsampled to 5000 TRB nucleotide sequences, with summary statistics averaged over 100 downsampling iterations. Only TRB sequences with CDR3 regions of at least seven amino acids were retained for analysis. Two measures captured diversity: a Shannon entropy-derived clonality score and the Gini coefficient. Repertoire networks linked the top 5000 CDR3 amino acid sequences whenever two sequences differed by an edit distance of one. For TRB CDR3 amino acid sequences, antigen specificity groups and MHC restriction were predicted with GLIPH2. To flag known CMV, EBV, HIV or tissue antigen associations, CDR3 amino acid sequences were matched against VDJdb and McPAS-TCR. Pre-ART, post-ART and control groups were compared with Wilcoxon signed-rank tests and Holm-Bonferroni correction. Not all clones reach the TCRdb copy of this immuneACCESS table, which keeps in-frame sequences only. Checked studies attribute under half of the gap to unresolved V genes and leave the rest unexplained. V and J calls and clone size are given by that table; D and trimming were obtained from the DNA. Recorded for this sample are approximately 20,000 clones; around 76% of them occurred a single time. The leading ten clones occupy approximately 6.9% of the sample.

These data are taken from a study of long-term antiretroviral therapy in people with HIV (dated by TCRdb to between 2020 and 2023). Background for the entire study: Collection of the earliest samples took place about a decade ahead of the 2015 WHO recommendation for immediate ART, at a time when ART was typically delayed until CD4 counts fell. Of the roughly 31 participants with HIV, about a dozen were female. No cross-contamination during QIAcube processing was seen in test extractions of a monoclonal T-cell line run alongside a few dozen polyclonal samples. The cohort contributed 150 to 200 cryopreserved PBMC samples from about 33 adults with confirmed HIV infection, collected serially over a mean of around 6 years (range 1-12). A retrospective serial study tested whether ART initiation and durable HIV suppression were associated with changes in peripheral blood TRB repertoire composition and diversity. The full study reports these points: CDR3 length ranges in HIV repertoires were narrower than in controls, and network structure suggested an antigen-experienced repertoire with only a slight naive shift after ART. At every time point, the repertoire was dominated by expanded TRB clones first identified before ART initiation, although this dominance fluctuated and, in many PLHIV, declined after ART. Starting ART was linked to a significant rise in TRB diversity, yet even with long-term ART the diversity remained significantly lower than in transplant donor controls. The samples span the years 2004 to 2017, and the ART regimens used may be less effective than current regimens. No data were available on ART adherence, viral resistance or therapy changes, limiting inferences about post-ART repertoire changes. Owing to limited PBMC availability, only the TCR beta chain was sequenced, without alpha chain pairing. Unsorted PBMC were profiled instead of sorted CD4+ and CD8+ T cells because pre-ART samples had limited cell numbers.

Sequences SNHLY (CDR1) and FYNNEI (CDR2) are obtained from the germline V gene. The trim is 6 bases for V and 6 bases for J, with a gap of 11 bases between the germline ends. The CDR3 goes from the cysteine to the phenylalanine over 12 residues. Only CDR3 DNA remains: 36 bases, in frame from the first base. The chain uses TRBV2 and TRBJ2-5; a confident D gene designation cannot be given. This receptor was taken from a man aged 50 to 60 with HIV. The input for sequencing was unsorted PBMCs, taken 2.2 years after starting antiretroviral therapy. In nucleotide form, the sequence is TGTGCCAGCAGATCCCAAAAGCAGACCCAGTACTTC. It is translated as CASRSQKQTQYF.